This entry lists 6 T cell receptor beta chains sequenced from one sample in a study of PD-1 blockade in classical Hodgkin lymphoma. Every single patient, without exception, relapsed after autologous stem cell transplantation, and brentuximab vedotin exposure varied. Measured with immunoSEQ multiplex PCR; TCRdb has only the in-frame clones, and not every one. The sample includes 20,000 to 25,000 clones, around 80% seen only once; the top ten take roughly 8%. The sequences come from peripheral blood mononuclear cells (PBMCs), collected before the second cycle of nivolumab. Source of these receptors: a human donor with classical Hodgkin lymphoma.

The rearrangement joins TRBV2 to TRBJ1-4, with no clear D. The V gene's germline CDR1 is SNHLY and CDR2 FYNNEI. Trimming cost V 3 bases and J 7 bases, with 12 bases left between them. CDR3 size: 14 residues. CDR3 DNA sequence: TGTGCCAGCAGTGACATGGTCTTGGTTGAAAAACTGTTTTTT. It codes for CASSDMVLVEKLFF.

The V gene is TRBV29-1, the J gene TRBJ2-1; D is perhaps TRBD2 (7 bases). Germline V gives CDR1 SQVTM, CDR2 ANQGSEA. Trimming took 7 bases from V and 9 from J, leaving 19 bases between them. The CDR3 sequence is 13 residues long. The CDR3 bases are TGCAGCGCCTCCGAGGGGGGGTTTAGTGAGCAGTTCTTC. Protein product: CSASEGGFSEQFF.

The chain couples TRBV29-1 to TRBJ2-7; D may be TRBD2 (6 bases). Trimming shortened V by 6 bases and J by 0 bases, and 12 bases separated the two germline ends. CDR3 length equals 13 residues. Germline V gene lookup returns CDR1 SQVTM and CDR2 ANQGSEA. The CDR3 sequence is CSVARGDSYEQYF. Here the CDR3 DNA reads TGCAGCGTGGCCCGCGGGGACTCCTACGAGCAGTACTTC.

The rearrangement uses TRBV6-5 and TRBJ1-1, with D unresolved. V lost 2 bases, J lost 1 base, and 11 bases lay in between. Germline V gene sequence: CDR1 MNHEY, CDR2 SVGAGI. The CDR3 is 15 residues long. The CDR3 is CASSYRLGKNTEAFF. CDR3 in DNA: TGTGCCAGCAGTTACCGACTGGGGAAGAACACTGAAGCTTTCTTT.

The sample holds a few counts of this clone. Within the sample, other DNA sequences also encode this same CDR3. The chain uses TRBV5-6 and TRBJ2-7; 9 bases fit TRBD2. V shed 4 bases, J shed 2 bases, and the junction held 4 bases outside the gene matches. This CDR3 has 14 amino acids. Germline assignment: CDR1 SGHDT and CDR2 YYEEEE. CDR3 region: CASSISGRTYEQYF. CDR3 coding DNA: TGTGCCAGCAGCATCAGCGGGAGGACCTACGAGCAGTACTTC.

V gene TRBV6-5 combines with J gene TRBJ2-7; 9 nucleotides agree with TRBD1. Unmatched junction bases numbered 12, after V lost 4 bases and J lost 5 bases. Germline V lookup: CDR1 MNHEY, CDR2 SVGAGI. The CDR3 covers 16 residues. Here the CDR3 DNA reads TGTGCCAGCAGTTTACTACGGGGACAGGGAGGCCACGAGCAGTACTTC. Protein sequence: CASSLLRGQGGHEQYF.